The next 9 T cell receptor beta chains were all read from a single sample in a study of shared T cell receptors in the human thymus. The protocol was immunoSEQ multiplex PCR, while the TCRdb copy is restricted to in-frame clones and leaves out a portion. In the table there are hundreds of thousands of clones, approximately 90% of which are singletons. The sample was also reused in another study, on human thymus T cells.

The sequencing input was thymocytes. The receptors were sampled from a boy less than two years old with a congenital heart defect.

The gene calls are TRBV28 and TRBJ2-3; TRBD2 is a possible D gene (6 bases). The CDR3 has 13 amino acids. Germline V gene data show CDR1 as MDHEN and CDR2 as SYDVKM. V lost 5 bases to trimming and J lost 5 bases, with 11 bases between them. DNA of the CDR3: TGTGCCAGCAGTCTCCTAGCGCAAGATACGCAGTATTTT. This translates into CASSLLAQDTQYF.

CDR3 coding DNA: TGTGCCAGCAGCAATCGGGGGGGCACTGAAGCTTTCTTT. Translating gives CASSNRGGTEAFF. The chain combines TRBV14 with TRBJ1-1; D might be TRBD1 (5 bases). The CDR3 spans 13 residues. Trimming left V 5 bases short and J 4 bases short, with 11 bases between. Germline CDR1 is SGHDN and CDR2 is FVKESK.

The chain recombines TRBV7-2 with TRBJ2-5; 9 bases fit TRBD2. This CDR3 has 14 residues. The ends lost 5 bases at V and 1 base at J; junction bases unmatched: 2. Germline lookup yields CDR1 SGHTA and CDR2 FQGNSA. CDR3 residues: CASSRGLAQETQYF. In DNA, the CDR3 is TGTGCCAGCAGCCGGGGACTAGCCCAAGAGACCCAGTACTTC.

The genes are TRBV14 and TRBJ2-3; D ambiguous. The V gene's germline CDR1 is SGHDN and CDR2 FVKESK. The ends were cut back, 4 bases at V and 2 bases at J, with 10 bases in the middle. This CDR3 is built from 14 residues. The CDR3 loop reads CASSLPNYTDTQYF. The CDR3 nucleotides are TGTGCCAGCAGCCTCCCGAACTACACAGATACGCAGTATTTT.

As DNA, the CDR3 is TGTGCCAGCAGTTTATCGTCGACCGGGGAGCTGTTTTTT. This gives the protein CASSLSSTGELFF. The chain carries TRBV27 and TRBJ2-2; D not certain. The CDR3 is 13 amino acids. Trimming removed 0 bases at V and 5 bases at J, with 4 bases between. The germline CDR1 and CDR2 sequences are MNHEY and SMNVEV (reference sequence).

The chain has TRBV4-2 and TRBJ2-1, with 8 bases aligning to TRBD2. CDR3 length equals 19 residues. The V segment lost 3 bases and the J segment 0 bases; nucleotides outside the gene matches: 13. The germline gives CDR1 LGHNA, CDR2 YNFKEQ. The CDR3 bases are TGTGCCAGCAGCCATCAGGAGGGAGAGCGGGAGAGCTCCTACAATGAGCAGTTCTTC. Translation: CASSHQEGERESSYNEQFF.

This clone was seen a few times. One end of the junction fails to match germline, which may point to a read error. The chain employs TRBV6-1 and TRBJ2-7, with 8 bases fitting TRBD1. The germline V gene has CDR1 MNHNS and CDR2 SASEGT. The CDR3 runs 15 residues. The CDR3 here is CASSEAPLPGTGLNF. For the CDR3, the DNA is TGTGCCAGCAGTGAAGCACCCCTGCCCGGGACAGGCTTAAACTTC.

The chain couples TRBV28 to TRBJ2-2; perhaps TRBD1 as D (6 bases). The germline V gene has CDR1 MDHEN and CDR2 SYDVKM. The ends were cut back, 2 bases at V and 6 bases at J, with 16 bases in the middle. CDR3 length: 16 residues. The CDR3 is CASSLGARTVPGELFF. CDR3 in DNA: TGTGCCAGCAGTTTAGGGGCCCGGACAGTTCCCGGGGAGCTGTTTTTT.

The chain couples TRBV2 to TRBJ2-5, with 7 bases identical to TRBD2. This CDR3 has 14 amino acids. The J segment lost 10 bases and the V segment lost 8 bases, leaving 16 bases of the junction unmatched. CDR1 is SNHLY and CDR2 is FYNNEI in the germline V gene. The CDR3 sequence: CASSPSSGPGGQYF. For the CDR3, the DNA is TGTGCCAGCTCCCCTTCTAGCGGACCTGGCGGCCAGTACTTC.